This T cell receptor beta chain was sequenced in a study of post-analysis software for immune sequencing data. Study background: The cohort encompassed relapsing-remitting, secondary progressive and progressive-relapsing multiple sclerosis disease courses.

This CDR3 has 15 amino acids. Germline V gives CDR1 LGHDT, CDR2 YNNKEL (reference sequence). Trimming took 1 base from V and 4 from J, leaving 11 bases between them. Study-level points and caveats: Batch-matched samples strongly co-clustered by F measure. Comparison of patients with controls showed 5 or 6 TRBV segments more frequent in patients, TRBV5-6, TRBV5-1 and TRBV20-1 among them. Diversity measured as normalized Chao1 was significantly lower in multiple sclerosis patients than in controls.

As regards this clonotype: The antigen is not known.

Each TCR beta cDNA library carried unique molecular identifiers. Input populations of roughly 0.9 to 10 million T cells gave rise to roughly 0.5 million cDNA molecules. Via MiXCR, TCRdb re-called the PCR reads, giving one row per CDR3 protein. This sample has about 760,000 distinct CDR3 sequences; about 32% occur once, and the top ten carry around 0.55%. V is TRBV3-1 and J is TRBJ1-5; D is ambiguous. The sample taken for sequencing was blood. The TCR sequence derives from a girl aged 10-17 years with multiple sclerosis. This CDR3 is CASSQGYSQNQPQHF. CDR3 DNA: TGTGCCAGCAGCCAAGGTTATAGTCAAAATCAGCCCCAGCATTTT.